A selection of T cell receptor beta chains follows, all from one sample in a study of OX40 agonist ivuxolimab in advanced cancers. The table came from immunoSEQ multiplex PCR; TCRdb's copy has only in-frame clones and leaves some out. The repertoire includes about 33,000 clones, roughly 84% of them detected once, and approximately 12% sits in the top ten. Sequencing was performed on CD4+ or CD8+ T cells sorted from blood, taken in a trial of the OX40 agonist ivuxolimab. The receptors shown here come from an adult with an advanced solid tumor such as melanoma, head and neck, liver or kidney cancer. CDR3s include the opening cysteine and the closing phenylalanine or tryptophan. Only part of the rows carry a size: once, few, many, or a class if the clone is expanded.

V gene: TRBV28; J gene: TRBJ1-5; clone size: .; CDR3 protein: CASSFGQGFRQPQHF
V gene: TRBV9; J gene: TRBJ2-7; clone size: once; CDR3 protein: CASSVDSGGYEQYF
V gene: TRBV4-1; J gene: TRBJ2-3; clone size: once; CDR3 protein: CASSRRLAGGDTQYF
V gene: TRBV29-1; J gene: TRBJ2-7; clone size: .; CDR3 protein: CSVPQGAEQYF
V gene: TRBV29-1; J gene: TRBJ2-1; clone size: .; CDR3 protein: CSVTGGVGEQFF
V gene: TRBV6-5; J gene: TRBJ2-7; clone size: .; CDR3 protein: CASSYYSRGTEYF
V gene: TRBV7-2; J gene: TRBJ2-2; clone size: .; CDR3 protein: CASSLGPGGRAPGELFF
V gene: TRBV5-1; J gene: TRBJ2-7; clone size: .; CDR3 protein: CASSLGRDYEQYF
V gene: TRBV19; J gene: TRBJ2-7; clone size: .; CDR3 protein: CASSITGQSGYEQYF
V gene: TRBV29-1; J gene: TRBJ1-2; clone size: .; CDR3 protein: CSVDLARDPYGYTF
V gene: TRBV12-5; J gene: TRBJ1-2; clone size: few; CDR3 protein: CASGLNHRDGYTF
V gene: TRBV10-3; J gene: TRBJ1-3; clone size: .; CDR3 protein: CAISESGVDTIYF
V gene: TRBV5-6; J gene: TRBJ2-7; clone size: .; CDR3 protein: CASSLELAGGFDEQYF
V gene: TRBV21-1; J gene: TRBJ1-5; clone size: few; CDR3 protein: CANRQGPEELQHF
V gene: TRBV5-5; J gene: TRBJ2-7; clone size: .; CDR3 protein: CASSDAWEQYF
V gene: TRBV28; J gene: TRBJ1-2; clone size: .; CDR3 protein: CASRGAPANYGYTF
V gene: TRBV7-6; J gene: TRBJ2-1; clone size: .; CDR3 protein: CASSLVARGSYNEQFF
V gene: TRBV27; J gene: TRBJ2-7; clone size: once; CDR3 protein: CASSSRLGASYEQYF
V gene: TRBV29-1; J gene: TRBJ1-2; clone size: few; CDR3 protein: CSVDFGVTGGQNYGYTF
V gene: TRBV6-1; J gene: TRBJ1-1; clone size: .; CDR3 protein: CAIHLGYPEAFF